These 27 T cell receptor beta chains share one sample of origin, sequenced in a study of blood T cell repertoires in COVID-19. Clones were read by immunoSEQ multiplex PCR, and TCRdb kept only the in-frame ones, dropping some. The sample lists 150,000 to 200,000 clones, 70% to 85% seen once, with 9.8% in the top ten. Sequenced input: peripheral blood. The receptors here all came from a woman older than 75 with acute or convalescent COVID-19.

V gene TRBV7-9 combines with J gene TRBJ2-1, with TRBD1 as a possible D gene (5 bases). In germline, CDR1 is SEHNR, CDR2 FQNEAQ (reference sequence). The CDR3 loop spans 11 amino acids. The ends were cut back, 7 bases at V and 7 bases at J, with 8 bases in the middle. The CDR3 nucleotides are TGTGCCAGCAAAAAGGGGAATGAGCAGTTCTTC. It specifies CASKKGNEQFF.

This chain links TRBV19 with TRBJ2-1, with D hard to call. The CDR3 loop spans 11 amino acids. V was clipped by 5 bases and J by 6 bases, with 5 bases between them. Germline V gene lookup returns CDR1 LNHDA and CDR2 SQIVND (reference sequence). Here the CDR3 DNA reads TGTGCCAGTAGTTCCCTCAATGAGCAGTTCTTC. Translated, it gives CASSSLNEQFF.

The chain employs TRBV5-6 and TRBJ1-2; the D is unclear. Germline V gene data show CDR1 as SGHDT and CDR2 as YYEEEE. The germline V and J ends were trimmed by 4 bases and 0 bases, with 16 bases remaining between them. The CDR3 extends over 16 amino acids. The CDR3 sequence is CASSTIDPTTNYGYTF. The CDR3 DNA follows: TGTGCCAGCAGCACTATCGACCCAACGACTAACTATGGCTACACCTTC.

This chain links TRBV28 with TRBJ2-6; no clear D. Germline loops: CDR1 MDHEN, CDR2 SYDVKM. This CDR3 region has 18 residues. Between the trimmed V and J ends, which lost 3 bases and 0 bases, there was a span of 15 bases. The CDR3 spells CASSFVDSFISGANVLTF. The CDR3 DNA follows: TGTGCCAGCAGTTTCGTAGACTCCTTTATCTCTGGGGCCAACGTCCTGACTTTC.

This rearrangement joins TRBV3-1 (or the pseudogene TRBV3-2) to TRBJ2-2, with no clear D. The CDR3 contains 14 residues. V lost 1 base, J lost 4 bases, and 7 bases lay in between. Germline loops: CDR1 LGHDT, CDR2 YNNKEL (reference sequence). For the CDR3, the DNA is TGTGCCAGCAGCCAAGTTGGCCGCACCGGGGAGCTGTTTTTT. Translated, it gives CASSQVGRTGELFF.

Only a few counts were recorded for this clone. The V gene is TRBV29-1, the J gene TRBJ2-5, with 9 bases fitting TRBD2. J gave up 4 bases and V 7 bases, and 4 bases lay outside the gene matches. CDR1 and CDR2 (germline): SQVTM, ANQGSEA. This CDR3 has 12 residues. In nucleotides, the CDR3 is TGCAGCGGGCGGGAGGGACGAGAGACCCAGTACTTC. Translation: CSGREGRETQYF.

J is TRBJ2-1 and V is TRBV10-3; 8 bases map to TRBD2. The V and J ends lost 3 bases and 2 bases, in that order; junction bases with no gene match: 3. The CDR3 length is 15 residues. Germline V gene data show CDR1 as ENHRY and CDR2 as SYGVKD. CDR3 region: CAISEELAAYNEQFF. The CDR3 DNA is TGTGCCATCAGTGAAGAACTAGCGGCCTACAATGAGCAGTTCTTC.

This chain uses TRBV6-2 or TRBV6-3 with TRBJ2-3; D unresolved. Trimming took off 2 bases at V and 5 bases at J, with 2 bases between the two ends. From germline, CDR1 is MNHEY and CDR2 SVGEGT. This CDR3 has 11 residues. The CDR3 sequence: CASSYLDTQYF. DNA for the CDR3: TGTGCCAGCAGTTACCTAGATACGCAGTATTTT.

The V call is TRBV10-3, the J call TRBJ1-2, with unresolved D. Looked up from germline, CDR1 is ENHRY and CDR2 is SYGVKD. This CDR3 has 16 residues. Deletions cut 0 bases from V and 4 bases from J, with 15 bases between. The CDR3 sequence is CAISESPGQRRYGYTF. The CDR3 nucleotides are TGTGCCATCAGTGAGTCGCCGGGTCAGAGGCGCTATGGCTACACCTTC.

The V and J genes are TRBV19 and TRBJ1-3, with D hard to call. Germline V lookup: CDR1 LNHDA, CDR2 SQIVND (reference sequence). V gave up 5 bases and J gave up 0 bases, with 11 bases separating them. The CDR3 totals 15 residues. The CDR3 nucleotides are TGTGCCAGTAGTCCTACCACCTTCTCTGGAAACACCATATATTTT. Residues: CASSPTTFSGNTIYF. Full variable domain (missing parts from reference TRBV19 and TRBJ1-3): DGGITQSPKYLFRKEGQNVTLSCEQNLNHDAMYWYRQDPGQGLRLIYYSQIVNDFQKGDIAEGYSVSREKKESFPLTVTSAQKNPTAFYLCASSPTTFSGNTIYFGEGSWLTVV.

This chain joins TRBV2 and TRBJ1-1; 10 positions agree with TRBD1. This CDR3 has 14 residues. The germline CDR1 and CDR2 sequences are SNHLY and FYNNEI. V shed 6 bases, J shed 4 bases, and the junction held 5 bases outside the gene matches. The CDR3 region has the DNA TGTGCCAGCAGCGTAGACAGGGGGCTCACTGAAGCTTTCTTT. This encodes CASSVDRGLTEAFF.

The V gene is TRBV7-9, the J gene TRBJ1-1; D may be TRBD1 (6 bases). This CDR3 has 15 amino acids. CDR1 SEHNR and CDR2 FQNEAQ come from the germline V gene (reference sequence). V was cut by 5 bases and J by 9 bases, with 22 bases left in between. The CDR3 bases are TGTGCCAGCAGCCAATTACAGGGTGGAGGTGGTAAAGCTTTCTTT. It yields the protein CASSQLQGGGGKAFF.

This chain links TRBV5-6 with TRBJ2-3, with 9 bases fitting TRBD2. Trimming removed 3 bases from V and 3 bases from J; junction bases left unmatched: 5. Germline V lookup: CDR1 SGHDT, CDR2 YYEEEE. The CDR3 has 15 amino acids. The CDR3 sequence is CASSSRLAVTDTQYF. The CDR3 coding sequence is TGTGCCAGCAGCTCCCGACTAGCGGTAACAGATACGCAGTATTTT.

The chain recombines TRBV7-9 with TRBJ1-1, with a weak D call TRBD1 (6 bases). The CDR3 sequence is 13 residues long. The V end was cut by 5 bases, the J end by 6 bases, with 13 bases between. In germline, CDR1 is SEHNR, CDR2 FQNEAQ (reference sequence). CDR3 amino acids: CASSPTGWAEAFF. The CDR3 nucleotides are TGTGCCAGCAGCCCAACAGGGTGGGCTGAAGCTTTCTTT.

This clone was detected only once. The chain has TRBV7-8 and TRBJ1-3, with 7 bases that match TRBD1. The CDR3 is 15 residues long. The junction had 5 bases not matched to a gene; V was cut back by 2 bases and J by 4 bases. Germline-derived CDR1 and CDR2 are SGHVS and FQNEAQ. The CDR3 reads CASSLTQGTGNTIYF. CDR3 bases: TGTGCCAGCAGCTTAACACAGGGGACAGGAAACACCATATATTTT.

The chain's CDR3 is CASSQSRQALFF. CDR3 bases: TGTGCCAGCAGCCAATCCCGACAGGCACTGTTTTTT. The chain has TRBV3-1 (or the pseudogene TRBV3-2) and TRBJ1-4; the D gene is possibly TRBD1 (6 bases). Germline-derived CDR1 and CDR2 are LGHDT and YNNKEL (reference sequence). The CDR3 totals 12 residues. Trimming pared 2 bases from V and 13 bases from J, leaving 11 bases between.

V usage is TRBV5-1 and J usage is TRBJ2-3; 7 bases match TRBD2. The CDR3 contains 16 residues. CDR1 and CDR2 (germline): SGHRS, YFSETQ. V dropped 0 bases and J dropped 3; count of bases not matched to a gene: 7. The CDR3 here is CASSLVRSSGTDTQYF. CDR3 bases: TGCGCCAGCAGCTTGGTGAGGTCTAGCGGAACAGATACGCAGTATTTT.

As to this clone: In the same sample, other DNA sequences code for this CDR3. The rearrangement links TRBV9 to TRBJ2-5; TRBD1 might be the D (6 bases). CDR3 length equals 13 residues. In germline, CDR1 is SGDLS, CDR2 YYNGEE. The V end was cut by 2 bases, the J end by 2 bases, with 7 bases between. CDR3 nucleotides: TGTGCCAGCAGCGTCGGACAGCAAGAGACCCAGTACTTC. It yields the protein CASSVGQQETQYF.

The rearrangement uses TRBV6-6 and TRBJ2-7, with TRBD2 identical over 7 bases. The CDR3 is 14 amino acids. J gave up 5 bases and V 5 bases, and 9 bases lay outside the gene matches. From germline, CDR1 is MNHNY and CDR2 SVGAGI (reference sequence). The CDR3 sequence: CASSGYRGVHEQYF. The CDR3 DNA reads TGTGCCAGCAGTGGCTACCGGGGGGTACACGAGCAGTACTTC.

The chain recombines TRBV6-5 with TRBJ1-3; TRBD1 matches 9 bases. The length of the CDR3 is 13 residues. Germline CDR1 reads MNHEY; CDR2 reads SVGAGI. Trimming at V came to 8 bases and at J to 2 bases, leaving 1 base not matched to a gene. This CDR3 is CASGTGTGNTIYF. As DNA, the CDR3 is TGTGCCAGCGGGACAGGGACTGGAAACACCATATATTTT.

Written as DNA, the CDR3 is TGTGCCAGCAGTTACGGCCGCGGCGCTGAAGCTTTCTTT. It encodes CASSYGRGAEAFF. The chain joins TRBV6-2 or TRBV6-3 to TRBJ1-1; D is unclear. V lost 2 bases and J 6 bases, leaving 10 bases between the germline ends. Germline assignment: CDR1 MNHEY and CDR2 SVGEGT. CDR3 size: 13 residues.

This sequence joins TRBV9 and TRBJ1-2; D might be TRBD1 (6 bases). The V end lost 4 bases, the J end lost 7 bases, and 20 bases lay between the germline ends. Germline V CDR1 and CDR2: SGDLS, YYNGEE. The CDR3 length is 15 residues. CDR3 in amino acids: CASSSQTGGEGGYTF. The CDR3 region has the DNA TGTGCCAGCAGCTCCCAGACAGGTGGGGAGGGTGGCTACACCTTC.

The chain couples TRBV7-3 to TRBJ2-3; D may be TRBD2 (6 bases). Trimming pared 4 bases from V and 3 bases from J, leaving 20 bases between. Germline values: CDR1 SGHTA, CDR2 FQGTGA. CDR3 length: 17 amino acids. For the CDR3, the DNA is TGTGCCAGCAGCTCCCGGGGACCGGGGGTTTTGACAGATACGCAGTATTTT. This sequence encodes CASSSRGPGVLTDTQYF.

V gene TRBV7-9 combines with J gene TRBJ1-6; no clear D gene. Deletions cut 5 bases from V and 4 bases from J, with 12 bases between. The CDR3 is 15 amino acids. Germline CDR1 SEHNR, CDR2 FQNEAQ (reference sequence). CDR3 nucleotide sequence: TGTGCCAGCAGCGCTTCCGGCGGGTATAATTCACCCCTCCACTTT. It translates to CASSASGGYNSPLHF.

This chain connects TRBV2 to TRBJ1-1; no clear D. CDR1 is SNHLY, CDR2 FYNNEI, per germline. The CDR3 sequence is 15 residues long. Trimming stripped 2 bases from V and 4 bases from J, with 14 bases between. The CDR3 sequence: CASSENPPWATEAFF. The CDR3, as DNA: TGTGCCAGCAGTGAAAACCCCCCATGGGCCACTGAAGCTTTCTTT. Combining the CDR3 with reference TRBV2 and TRBJ1-1 gives the whole variable domain EPEVTQTPSHQVTQMGQEVILRCVPISNHLYFYWYRQILGQKVEFLVSFYNNEISEKSEIFDDQFSVERPDGSNFTLKIRSTKLEDSAMYFCASSENPPWATEAFFGQGTRLTVV.

This sequence joins TRBV4-1 and TRBJ2-5; 7 bases align to TRBD2. Germline V gene lookup returns CDR1 MGHRA and CDR2 YSYEKL. Trimming took 4 bases from V and 4 from J; bases not matched to a gene: 9. The CDR3 is 15 residues long. CDR3 sequence: CASSLMGREGETQYF. CDR3 sequence (DNA): TGCGCCAGCAGCCTTATGGGCAGGGAGGGAGAGACCCAGTACTTC.

The V gene is TRBV7-2, the J gene TRBJ2-1, with TRBD2 matching 12 bases. J gave up 6 bases and V 1 base, and 4 bases lay outside the gene matches. The CDR3 consists of 16 residues. Germline V lookup: CDR1 SGHTA, CDR2 FQGNSA. CDR3 sequence reads: CASSLDGLAGRNEQFF. The CDR3 DNA is TGTGCCAGCAGCTTAGATGGACTAGCGGGGCGCAATGAGCAGTTCTTC.